These 14 T cell receptor beta chains were all obtained from the same sample, sequenced in a study of beta chain features in type 1 diabetes. Whole-study results and caveats: Type 1 diabetes patients had moderately but significantly shorter TCRB CDR3s in all four CD4+ subsets.

What was sequenced were expressed TCRB transcripts, since all of the isolated RNA had been reverse transcribed. The protocol was immunoSEQ multiplex PCR, while the TCRdb copy is restricted to in-frame clones and leaves out a portion. The sample lists 400,000 or so clones, around 12% occurring once. These receptors lack a known antigen. The sequencing sample was made of naive CD4+ T cells from blood. Receptor source: a woman between 18 and 29 years old with type 1 diabetes.

The chain carries TRBV25-1 and TRBJ1-2, with a weak D call TRBD1 (5 bases). The CDR3 runs 13 residues. Trimming cost V 3 bases and J 8 bases, with 13 bases left between them. Germline lookup yields CDR1 MGHDK and CDR2 SYGVNS. The CDR3 DNA follows: TGTGCCAGCAGTGACCGCAGGGTAGGAGGCTACACCTTC. As protein: CASSDRRVGGYTF.

The rearrangement joins TRBV9 to TRBJ1-5; tentatively, D is TRBD1 (5 bases). The CDR3 has 13 residues. The V end was cut by 3 bases, the J end by 4 bases, with 8 bases between. Germline CDR1 is SGDLS and CDR2 is YYNGEE. CDR3 protein: CASSAAGNQPQHF. The CDR3 DNA reads TGTGCCAGCAGCGCGGCAGGGAATCAGCCCCAGCATTTT.

This clone was counted only a few times. This chain joins TRBV9 and TRBJ2-1, with a possible D match to TRBD1 (7 bases). Looked up from germline, CDR1 is SGDLS and CDR2 is YYNGEE. The CDR3 length is 15 residues. The V gene lost 0 bases and the J gene lost 4 bases, with 11 bases spanning the gap. The chain's CDR3 is CASSVATGTYNEQFF. CDR3 nucleotide sequence: TGTGCCAGCAGCGTAGCGACAGGGACTTACAATGAGCAGTTCTTC.

J is TRBJ2-1 and V is TRBV9; D is possibly TRBD2 (6 bases). The V end lost 3 bases, the J end lost 0 bases, and 16 bases lay between the germline ends. The germline V gene encodes CDR1 SGDLS and CDR2 YYNGEE. The length of the CDR3 is 17 residues. CDR3 sequence (DNA): TGTGCCAGCAGCGCTGCCCAGCGGGCGGGCTCCTACAATGAGCAGTTCTTC. Encoded protein: CASSAAQRAGSYNEQFF.

The rearrangement links TRBV10-2 to TRBJ2-5; D perhaps matches TRBD1 (5 bases). This CDR3 has 12 residues. In germline, CDR1 is WSHSY, CDR2 SAAADI. V dropped 5 bases and J dropped 2 bases, with 6 bases sitting between them. The CDR3 sequence is CASSRQQETQYF. CDR3 bases: TGCGCCAGCAGTCGACAGCAAGAGACCCAGTACTTC.

CDR3 amino acids: CAGTSGGDNEQFF. Here the CDR3 DNA reads TGTGCCGGGACTAGCGGGGGGGACAATGAGCAGTTCTTC. The J gene is TRBJ2-1, the V gene TRBV7-9; 16 bases align to TRBD2. CDR1 and CDR2 (germline): SEHNR, FQNEAQ (reference sequence). Trimming cost V 11 bases and J 5 bases; bases outside gene matches: 0. This CDR3 contains 13 residues.

The J gene is TRBJ2-6, the V gene TRBV27; TRBD2 matches 15 bases. Germline CDR1 and CDR2: MNHEY and SMNVEV (reference sequence). J gave up 2 bases and V 7 bases, and 9 bases lay outside the gene matches. This CDR3 contains 19 residues. In DNA, the CDR3 is TGTGCCAGCACCTCCGGAAGGACTAGCGGGGGGGCTGGGGCCAACGTCCTGACTTTC. This sequence encodes CASTSGRTSGGAGANVLTF.

There are a few counts of this clone. The chain carries TRBV30 and TRBJ1-1; D not certain. The V and J ends lost 3 bases and 11 bases respectively, with 13 bases between them. The CDR3 consists of 11 residues. Germline V gives CDR1 GTSNPN, CDR2 SVGIG (reference sequence). For the CDR3, the DNA is TGTGCCTGGAGGACATGGCTTGGGGCTTTCTTT. Translation gives CAWRTWLGAFF. Full variable domain (rest looked up from reference TRBV30 and TRBJ1-1): SQTIHQWPATLVQPVGSPLSLECTVEGTSNPNLYWYRQAAGRGLQLLFYSVGIGQISSEVPQNLSASRPQDRQFILSSKKLLLSDSGFYLCAWRTWLGAFFGQGTRLTVV.

This clone has just a few counts. The chain uses TRBV9 and TRBJ2-5; the match to TRBD2 covers 9 bases. CDR1 is SGDLS and CDR2 is YYNGEE in the germline V gene. V lost 0 bases, J lost 0 bases, and 9 bases stayed unmatched. This CDR3 has 18 residues. This CDR3 reads CASSVATSGYPYQETQYF. CDR3 coding DNA: TGTGCCAGCAGCGTAGCGACTAGCGGATATCCGTACCAAGAGACCCAGTACTTC. Full variable domain (remainder filled in from reference TRBV9 and TRBJ2-5): DSGVTQTPKHLITATGQRVTLRCSPRSGDLSVYWYQQSLDQGLQFLIQYYNGEERAKGNILERFSAQQFPDLHSELNLSSLELGDSALYFCASSVATSGYPYQETQYFGPGTRLLVL.

V gene TRBV9 combines with J gene TRBJ2-2; 10 positions match TRBD1. CDR3 length equals 14 residues. V gave up 4 bases and J gave up 7 bases; unmatched junction bases: 4. CDR1 is SGDLS, CDR2 YYNGEE, per germline. This CDR3 reads CASSPDRGGGELFF. Here the CDR3 DNA reads TGTGCCAGCAGCCCGGACAGGGGGGGCGGGGAGCTGTTTTTT.

The chain links TRBV30 to TRBJ1-2, with D maybe TRBD1 (5 bases). This CDR3 is 13 amino acids long. Looked up from germline, CDR1 is GTSNPN and CDR2 is SVGIG (reference sequence). V dropped 3 bases and J dropped 8 bases, with 16 bases sitting between them. The CDR3 loop is CAWSGRVGGGYTF. Written as DNA, the CDR3 is TGTGCCTGGAGCGGCAGGGTGGGAGGGGGCTACACCTTC.

The chain has TRBV19 and TRBJ1-2, with D uncertain. Per germline, CDR1 LNHDA and CDR2 SQIVND (reference sequence). The ends were cut back, 3 bases at V and 5 bases at J, with 7 bases in the middle. The CDR3 covers 12 residues. CDR3 DNA: TGTGCCAGTAGTATCAACATTTATGGCTACACCTTC. Translated, it gives CASSINIYGYTF.

This chain connects TRBV11-1 to TRBJ2-7, with 7 bases fitting TRBD1. The CDR3 runs to 15 residues. The V gene end was trimmed by 7 bases and the J gene end by 0 bases; junction bases not matched to a gene: 9. Germline CDR1 SGHAT, CDR2 FQDESV (reference sequence). The CDR3 here is CASKGASPSSYEQYF. Written as DNA, the CDR3 is TGTGCCAGCAAGGGGGCATCGCCGAGCTCCTACGAGCAGTACTTC.

The rearrangement links TRBV7-9 to TRBJ2-5, with D tentatively TRBD1 (5 bases). The CDR3 has 17 residues. In germline, CDR1 is SEHNR, CDR2 FQNEAQ (reference sequence). Trimming shortened V by 5 bases and J by 5 bases, and 24 bases separated the two germline ends. CDR3 sequence: CASSLGVSFMSGETQYF. As DNA, the CDR3 is TGTGCCAGCAGCCTAGGGGTTTCGTTCATGTCCGGGGAGACCCAGTACTTC.